This T cell receptor beta chain was sequenced for a study of vaccination and CD4 T cells after COVID-19. Sequenced with the Oncomine TCR Beta short-read assay was DNA taken from cultured CD4+ T cells. From CD4+ T cells that had been cultured, genomic DNA was extracted. TCRdb independently ran MiXCR on the PCR reads; one entry per CDR3 protein. The sample has 15,000 to 20,000 distinct CDR3 sequences, approximately 50% seen once. Germline CDR1 is SGHTA and CDR2 is FQGNSA. The CDR3 is 15 amino acids. V dropped 6 bases and J dropped 5 bases, with 17 bases sitting between them. As to time point: late sampling 161 to 241 days after vaccination in a few convalescent patients. Treatment in this sample: roughly 11-day PBMC culture with coronavirus spike peptide pools or control peptides (ViraFEST assay). T cells were expanded with peptide pools, and expanded clonotypes were identified by TCR sequencing. Peptide pools at around 10 ug/ml stimulated two million PBMCs per well with about 10 IU/ml IL-2.

Turning to this clonotype: Its antigen is unknown.

General observations from the study: Median counts of SARS-CoV-2-reactive clonotypes increased from approximately 21 to 40; this difference was not significant.

This specimen consisted of CD4+ T cells from blood, cultured in vitro, obtained about 7 months after SARS-CoV-2 vaccination. The V call is TRBV7-2, the J call TRBJ1-5, with D possibly being TRBD1 (6 bases). This receptor was taken from a human donor who had recovered from COVID-19. This chain's CDR3 is CASSFTGGLDQPQHF. Written as DNA, the CDR3 is TGTGCCAGCAGTTTTACGGGGGGCTTGGATCAGCCCCAGCATTTT.